This is a list of T cell receptor beta chains from one sample in a study of T-cell reconstitution after alpha-beta-depleted transplantation in children. TCRdb reanalysed the PCR reads using MiXCR and keeps one entry per CDR3 protein. The repertoire includes 200,000 to 250,000 distinct CDR3 sequences, under 13% of them detected once, and over 25% sits in the top ten. Material: PBMCs, obtained before TCRalphabeta/CD19-depleted stem cell transplant. The source of these receptors is a child less than two years old with acute myeloid leukemia, due to receive a stem cell transplant. Each CDR3 is given with its conserved first and last residue. The D gene is left open where the match is weak. Clone size appears in some rows only: once, few, many, or a class for an expanded clone.

size,V,J,D,CDR3,DNA
many,TRBV29-1,TRBJ2-2,TRBD2,CSVEDRDVTSAYTGELFF,TGCAGCGTTGAAGATCGGGACGTCACTAGCGCCTACACCGGGGAGCTGTTTTTT
many,TRBV24-1,TRBJ1-5,.,CATSVAESMKYSNQPQHF,TGTGCCACCAGTGTAGCCGAATCCATGAAGTATAGCAATCAGCCCCAGCATTTT
.,TRBV5-1,TRBJ1-1,TRBD1,CASSFGTGSTEAFF,TGCGCCAGCAGCTTTGGGACAGGTTCCACTGAAGCTTTCTTT
many,TRBV6-6,TRBJ1-3,.,CASSFDSGNTIYF,TGTGCCAGCAGTTTTGACTCTGGAAACACCATATATTTT
many,TRBV28,TRBJ2-2,.,CASSFLRTGELFF,TGTGCCAGCAGTTTTCTTCGTACCGGGGAGCTGTTTTTT
few,TRBV27,TRBJ1-2,TRBD1,CASRLHRDRGSGYTF,TGTGCCAGCAGGCTCCACCGGGACAGGGGGTCTGGCTACACCTTC
many,TRBV20-1,TRBJ2-1,TRBD2,CSAIRTSGYNEQFF,TGCAGTGCGATCCGGACTAGCGGTTACAATGAGCAGTTCTTC
many,TRBV4-1,TRBJ1-4,TRBD1,CASSRGTVRGEKLFF,TGCGCCAGCAGCCGGGGGACAGTTAGGGGTGAAAAACTGTTTTTT
many,TRBV18,TRBJ2-1,.,CASSSTGEQFF,TGTGCCAGCTCGTCTACAGGTGAGCAGTTCTTC
.,TRBV7-6,TRBJ1-3,TRBD1,CASSEDRGRAGNTIYF,TGTGCCAGCAGCGAGGACAGGGGAAGAGCTGGAAACACCATATATTTT
many,TRBV10-3,TRBJ2-1,TRBD2,CAISETSGRGYNEQFF,TGTGCCATCAGTGAGACTAGCGGGAGGGGTTACAATGAGCAGTTCTTC
many,TRBV29-1,TRBJ2-5,TRBD2,CSVPGLAGETQYF,TGCAGCGTCCCCGGACTAGCGGGGGAGACCCAGTACTTC
many,TRBV20-1,TRBJ2-3,TRBD2,CSASGSSGSWGTDTQYF,TGCAGTGCTAGTGGCTCTAGCGGGAGCTGGGGCACAGATACGCAGTATTTT
many,TRBV12-3/TRBV12-4,TRBJ1-6,.,CASSPGRGTPLHF,TGTGCCAGCAGTCCCGGACGGGGGACACCCCTCCACTTT
many,TRBV4-2,TRBJ2-3,.,CASSQDRDTQYF,TGTGCCAGCAGCCAAGACAGGGATACGCAGTATTTT
many,TRBV28,TRBJ2-1,.,CASTRGGGPHNEQFF,TGTGCCAGCACCAGAGGGGGGGGGCCCCACAATGAGCAGTTCTTC
many,TRBV24-1,TRBJ2-5,TRBD2,CATSDHGGTGTSSETQYF,TGTGCCACCAGTGACCACGGAGGAACCGGGACTAGCAGTGAGACCCAGTACTTC
many,TRBV10-3,TRBJ2-3,.,CAISESGRARASTDTQYF,TGTGCCATCAGTGAATCAGGACGGGCCCGTGCTAGCACAGATACGCAGTATTTT
.,TRBV30,TRBJ2-2,.,CAWRWATGELFF,TGTGCCTGGAGGTGGGCCACCGGGGAGCTGTTTTTT
many,TRBV20-1,TRBJ1-2,.,CSARDRVLLGLYGYTF,TGCAGTGCTAGAGATCGGGTACTTTTAGGGCTCTATGGCTACACCTTC
many,TRBV7-9,TRBJ2-5,.,CASSRLVETQYF,TGTGCCAGCAGTCGACTCGTAGAGACCCAGTACTTC
many,TRBV5-1,TRBJ2-7,TRBD2,CASSWGTGTTLEQYF,TGCGCCAGCAGCTGGGGTACCGGGACTACGCTCGAGCAGTACTTC
many,TRBV7-9,TRBJ2-7,TRBD2,CASSPLSGPSYEQYF,TGTGCCAGCAGCCCCCTTAGCGGGCCCTCCTACGAGCAGTACTTC
.,TRBV7-6,TRBJ2-1,.,CASSLRHSTDEQFF,TGTGCCAGCAGCTTAAGGCACTCGACGGATGAGCAGTTCTTC
many,TRBV3-1,TRBJ1-1,.,CASSQLPALRTEAFF,TGTGCCAGCAGCCAACTGCCGGCTCTTAGGACTGAAGCTTTCTTT
many,TRBV18,TRBJ2-7,TRBD1,CASSPTGGDEQYF,TGTGCCAGCTCACCGACAGGGGGCGACGAGCAGTACTTC